One and the same sample provided the 31 T cell receptor beta chains below, sequenced in a study of cytomegalovirus exposure and HLA in healthy donors. The study ran its PCR with 60 Vbeta and 13 Jbeta primers. Data came from immunoSEQ multiplex PCR; TCRdb stores just in-frame clones and leaves some out. Of some 120,000 clones in the sample, approximately 78% were seen once. Source material: PBMCs. The receptor set was obtained from a man under 40 in good health and CMV-seropositive.

This chain links TRBV4-1 with TRBJ2-7; D unresolved. Between the trimmed V and J ends, which lost 4 bases and 1 base, there was a span of 11 bases. The CDR3 covers 14 residues. Germline V gene lookup returns CDR1 MGHRA and CDR2 YSYEKL. Here the CDR3 DNA reads TGCGCCAGCAGCCCGCAGCCAGGATCCTACGAGCAGTACGTC. Amino acids: CASSPQPGSYEQYV.

The chain is built from TRBV9 and TRBJ2-3, with 10 bases lining up with TRBD2. CDR1 and CDR2 (germline): SGDLS, YYNGEE. V was clipped by 3 bases and J by 4 bases; unmatched bases: 5. The CDR3 totals 15 residues. The CDR3 DNA reads as TGTGCCAGCAGCGGCAGCGGGAGGGCCCCAGATACGCAGTATTTT. It encodes CASSGSGRAPDTQYF.

In this sample, this clone turned up once. The chain uses TRBV11-2 and TRBJ2-1; maybe TRBD1 (5 bases). The CDR3 has 16 amino acids. V was cut by 5 bases and J by 0 bases, with 14 bases left in between. Looked up from germline, CDR1 is SGHAT and CDR2 is FQNNGV. Written as DNA, the CDR3 is TGTGCCAGCAGCGGAACCCGACAGCGCTCCTACAATGAGCAGTTCTTC. Amino acids: CASSGTRQRSYNEQFF.

This chain connects TRBV6-5 to TRBJ2-2; D call uncertain. CDR1 and CDR2 (germline): MNHEY, SVGAGI. This CDR3 has 14 amino acids. V was shortened by 5 bases and J by 5 bases, with 12 bases between the two germline ends. CDR3 bases: TGTGCCAGCAGTGGTTGGTGGGCGACCGGGGAGCTGTTTTTT. Its protein is CASSGWWATGELFF.

The chain joins TRBV7-7 to TRBJ2-7; possibly TRBD2 for D (5 bases). This CDR3 spans 14 amino acids. Trimming removed 5 bases from V and 3 bases from J, with 14 bases in between. CDR1 is SSHAT and CDR2 is FNYEAQ in the germline V gene (reference sequence). The CDR3 is CASSPNAGSYEQYF. As DNA, the CDR3 is TGTGCCAGCAGCCCGAACGCTGGGAGCTACGAGCAGTACTTC.

This clone occurred a few times. This chain connects TRBV10-3 to TRBJ1-5; no clear D gene. V lost 5 bases, J lost 2 bases, and 4 bases lay in between. The CDR3 totals 12 residues. In germline, CDR1 is ENHRY, CDR2 SYGVKD. The CDR3 reads CAISQGNQPQHF. Here the CDR3 DNA reads TGTGCCATCAGTCAGGGCAATCAGCCCCAGCATTTT.

The rearrangement joins TRBV7-7 to TRBJ1-3; 9 nucleotides match TRBD1. Trimming at V came to 3 bases and at J to 2 bases, leaving 5 bases not matched to a gene. CDR3 length equals 16 residues. Germline CDR1 and CDR2: SSHAT and FNYEAQ (reference sequence). CDR3 sequence (DNA): TGTGCCAGCAGCTTGGGGACAGGGTTAACTGGAAACACCATATATTTT. As protein: CASSLGTGLTGNTIYF.

The rearrangement links TRBV11-3 to TRBJ2-1, with a possible D match to TRBD1 (5 bases). The germline V gene has CDR1 SGHNT and CDR2 YENEEA. This CDR3 spans 14 amino acids. V was pared by 2 bases and J by 4 bases, with 9 bases between. The CDR3 reads CASSLRGAYNEQFF. CDR3 sequence (DNA): TGTGCCAGCAGCTTACGTGGGGCGTACAATGAGCAGTTCTTC.

This chain connects TRBV30 to TRBJ2-2; 7 bases are shared with TRBD2. Trimming took 4 bases from V and 4 from J; bases not matched to a gene: 12. There are 16 residues in the CDR3. Germline V CDR1 and CDR2: GTSNPN, SVGIG (reference sequence). Here the CDR3 reads CAWNGGGIYLTGELFF. DNA for the CDR3: TGTGCCTGGAACGGCGGGGGAATCTACCTCACCGGGGAGCTGTTTTTT.

The V and J genes are TRBV5-1 and TRBJ1-2, with no clear D. CDR3 size: 13 residues. The germline gives CDR1 SGHRS, CDR2 YFSETQ. The V and J ends lost 1 base and 3 bases respectively, with 7 bases between them. The CDR3 bases are TGCGCCAGCAGCTTGAACGGGTACTATGGCTACACCTTC. It codes for CASSLNGYYGYTF.

The rearrangement joins TRBV11-3 to TRBJ2-2; 7 nucleotides match TRBD2. From germline, CDR1 is SGHNT and CDR2 YENEEA. The CDR3 length is 15 residues. Unmatched junction bases numbered 7, after V lost 5 bases and J lost 4 bases. The CDR3 DNA sequence: TGTGCCAGCAGCGCTAGCGGTGGGGTCACCGGGGAGCTGTTTTTT. Protein sequence: CASSASGGVTGELFF.

This clone has only one observation. The CDR3 here is CASRGGQGVFPPYEQYF. CDR3 coding DNA: TGCGCCAGCAGGGGGGGGCAGGGAGTCTTCCCTCCCTACGAGCAGTACTTC. The V call is TRBV10-1, the J call TRBJ2-7; D perhaps matches TRBD2 (7 bases). Germline V lookup: CDR1 WNHNN, CDR2 SYGVQD (reference sequence). V was trimmed by 6 bases and J by 2 bases, leaving 23 bases between them. The CDR3 has 17 residues.

J is TRBJ2-5 and V is TRBV11-3, with 7 bases matching TRBD1. V lost 3 bases, J lost 5 bases, and 9 bases stayed unmatched. In germline, CDR1 is SGHNT, CDR2 YENEEA. The CDR3 runs to 15 residues. Here the CDR3 DNA reads TGTGCCAGCAGCTTTGAGGGGGCCCTCGGGGAGACCCAGTACTTC. It is translated as CASSFEGALGETQYF.

The chain couples TRBV5-1 to TRBJ1-6, with 11 bases that match TRBD1. The CDR3 spans 19 residues. Losses at the gene ends were 0 bases for V and 7 bases for J; bases not matched to a gene: 12. Germline V lookup: CDR1 SGHRS, CDR2 YFSETQ. The DNA for the CDR3 is TGCGCCAGCAGCTTGGCCGGGACAGGGGGAAAGAGTGTGAATTCACCCCTCCACTTT. As protein: CASSLAGTGGKSVNSPLHF.

The J gene is TRBJ1-2, the V gene TRBV5-1; D ambiguous. There are 16 residues in the CDR3. V lost 0 bases and J 0 bases, leaving 12 bases between the germline ends. CDR1 SGHRS and CDR2 YFSETQ come from the germline V gene. CDR3 region: CASSLAWSGANYGYTF. Written as DNA, the CDR3 is TGCGCCAGCAGCTTGGCCTGGTCAGGCGCTAACTATGGCTACACCTTC.

V is TRBV10-3 and J is TRBJ2-7; TRBD1 agrees at 7 bases. After removal of 0 bases from V and 3 bases from J, the junction contained 5 bases not matched to a gene. Looked up from germline, CDR1 is ENHRY and CDR2 is SYGVKD. The CDR3 is 15 residues long. Here the CDR3 DNA reads TGTGCCATCAGTGAGTCGGACAGGCACTACTACGAGCAGTACGTC. This encodes CAISESDRHYYEQYV.

The J gene is TRBJ1-3, the V gene TRBV6-6, with D perhaps matching TRBD1 (5 bases). This CDR3 has 13 residues. Germline V lookup: CDR1 MNHNY, CDR2 SVGAGI (reference sequence). V lost 6 bases to trimming and J lost 1 base, with 7 bases between them. This chain's CDR3 is CASRGGSGNTIYF. The CDR3 bases are TGTGCCAGCAGGGGGGGATCTGGAAACACCATATATTTT.

The V gene is TRBV10-3, the J gene TRBJ2-7, with D possibly TRBD2 on 7 matching bases. Trimming took off 4 bases at V and 3 bases at J, with 16 bases between the two ends. CDR1 is ENHRY and CDR2 is SYGVKD in the germline V gene. The CDR3 length is 15 residues. CDR3 sequence: CAISVGGGDHYEQYF. The CDR3 DNA follows: TGTGCCATCAGTGTGGGGGGGGGCGACCACTACGAGCAGTACTTC.

In nucleotides, the CDR3 is TGTGCCAGCAGTATACAGGGTGGGCTGGCCGGGGAGCTGTTTTTT. Its translation is CASSIQGGLAGELFF. This chain links TRBV6-5 with TRBJ2-2, with D possibly matching TRBD1 (6 bases). This CDR3 region has 15 residues. In germline, CDR1 is MNHEY, CDR2 SVGAGI. V was cut by 5 bases and J by 6 bases, with 16 bases left in between.

By sample share, this clone is medium-sized (0.01 to 0.1%). Different DNA sequences within this sample yield the same CDR3. This chain links TRBV5-6 with TRBJ1-2; 8 bases align to TRBD1. Trimming at V came to 0 bases and at J to 4 bases, leaving 5 bases not matched to a gene. Germline V gene data show CDR1 as SGHDT and CDR2 as YYEEEE. CDR3 size: 15 residues. The CDR3 DNA reads as TGTGCCAGCAGCTTGGGACAGGGGCTAATCTATGGCTACACCTTC. Protein product: CASSLGQGLIYGYTF.

This clone is labeled as medium-sized (0.01 to 0.1%). The chain links TRBV4-1 to TRBJ1-4; TRBD1 is a possible D gene (5 bases). CDR3 length: 15 residues. CDR1 and CDR2 from the germline V gene are MGHRA and YSYEKL. V gave up 4 bases and J gave up 5 bases, with 14 bases separating them. CDR3 coding DNA: TGCGCCAGCAGCCCTAGACAGTTGAGCAATGAAAAACTGTTTTTT. Encoded protein: CASSPRQLSNEKLFF.

This chain uses TRBV9 with TRBJ2-1; D perhaps matches TRBD2 (5 bases). V was cut by 2 bases and J by 15 bases, with 24 bases left in between. This CDR3 contains 15 residues. Germline loops: CDR1 SGDLS, CDR2 YYNGEE. CDR3 coding DNA: TGTGCCAGCAGCGTGGATCCCGCCCCGGGAAGGGAGTTGTTCTTC. It is translated as CASSVDPAPGRELFF.

This clone is a singleton in its sample. The rearrangement uses TRBV5-1 and TRBJ2-5; TRBD1 aligns across 11 bases. The J call is uncertain, as TRBJ2-7 better fits the DNA end. Per germline, CDR1 SGHRS and CDR2 YFSETQ. The CDR3 length is 17 residues. The CDR3 loop reads CASSGRTGTGGMYEQYF. The CDR3 nucleotides read TGCGCCAGCAGCGGAAGGACCGGGACAGGGGGTATGTACGAGCAGTACTTC.

The CDR3 loop reads CASSLGQNYGYTF. The CDR3 coding sequence is TGTGCCAGCAGCTTGGGACAGAACTATGGCTACACCTTC. J is TRBJ1-2 and V is TRBV5-6; a possible D gene is TRBD1 (5 bases). Germline assignment: CDR1 SGHDT and CDR2 YYEEEE. This CDR3 has 13 amino acids. V was pared by 0 bases and J by 2 bases, with 5 bases between.

The chain is built from TRBV2 and TRBJ2-1, with 10 positions matching TRBD1. The CDR3 is 15 residues long. Germline CDR1 reads SNHLY; CDR2 reads FYNNEI. The V and J ends lost 7 bases and 6 bases, in that order; junction bases with no gene match: 9. This chain's CDR3 is CASMGGTGAVNEQFF. DNA of the CDR3: TGTGCCAGCATGGGGGGGACAGGGGCGGTCAATGAGCAGTTCTTC.

This chain links TRBV7-2 with TRBJ2-2, with 9 bases matching TRBD2. Germline-derived CDR1 and CDR2 are SGHTA and FQGNSA. With V trimmed by 6 bases and J by 0 bases, 5 bases remained unmatched. CDR3 size: 16 residues. CDR3 nucleotides: TGTGCCAGCAGGAGGACTAGCGCCACGAACACCGGGGAGCTGTTTTTT. Protein product: CASRRTSATNTGELFF.

The CDR3 spells CASSRSTGGVKDTQYF. The CDR3 nucleotides read TGTGCCAGCAGCCGGAGCACAGGGGGAGTAAAGGATACGCAGTATTTT. The chain is built from TRBV4-2 and TRBJ2-3, with 8 bases lining up with TRBD1. Per germline, CDR1 LGHNA and CDR2 YNFKEQ. The CDR3 extends over 16 amino acids. The V segment lost 4 bases and the J segment 6 bases; nucleotides outside the gene matches: 12.

The CDR3 DNA reads as TGTGCCAGCTCACCGTCCGACAGTCGAGGCTACACCTTC. This encodes CASSPSDSRGYTF. The V gene is TRBV18, the J gene TRBJ1-2, with a possible D match to TRBD1 (5 bases). There are 13 residues in the CDR3. V was pared by 3 bases and J by 8 bases, with 13 bases between. Germline V gene lookup returns CDR1 KGHSH and CDR2 LQKENI.

About this clone itself: This sample includes further DNA sequences coding for the same CDR3. The rearrangement joins TRBV5-1 to TRBJ2-2; D is unresolved. CDR1 is SGHRS, CDR2 YFSETQ, per germline. Deletions cut 0 bases from V and 1 base from J, with 7 bases between. CDR3 size: 15 residues. CDR3 in amino acids: CASSLAAGNTGELFF. In DNA, the CDR3 is TGCGCCAGCAGCTTGGCGGCAGGGAACACCGGGGAGCTGTTTTTT.

This chain joins TRBV5-1 and TRBJ2-5, with D uncertain. Germline V gene data show CDR1 as SGHRS and CDR2 as YFSETQ. The CDR3 has 13 amino acids. Trimming shortened V by 5 bases and J by 9 bases, and 17 bases separated the two germline ends. CDR3 coding DNA: TGCGCCAGCAGTCCCGACATGGAACCGGCCCAGTACTTC. This gives the protein CASSPDMEPAQYF.

V and J are TRBV11-3 and TRBJ2-7; D remains unclear. CDR1 and CDR2 from the germline V gene are SGHNT and YENEEA. This CDR3 contains 13 residues. The V end was cut by 5 bases, the J end by 2 bases, with 10 bases between. DNA for the CDR3: TGTGCCAGCAGCCCCAGGAACCCCTACGAGCAGTACGTC. Translation: CASSPRNPYEQYV.